The 9 T cell receptor beta chains presented below share a single source sample, sequenced in a study of kidney transplant recipient with SARS-CoV-2 infection. TCRdb itself ran the reads through MiXCR, one entry per CDR3 protein. The sample records under 250,000 distinct CDR3 sequences, roughly 26% being singletons. The material sequenced was a blood sample, taken at baseline and between days 110 and 120 from a kidney transplant recipient. These receptor sequences come from a male patient aged 30 to 40 who had COVID-19 and was a kidney transplant recipient. Some T cells may be graft donor cells.

This clonotype was observed a handful of times. Being one base from a much bigger clone, this may be a read error. J is TRBJ2-7 and V is TRBV12-3 or TRBV12-4, with a possible D match to TRBD2 (5 bases). Trimming took off 5 bases at V and 7 bases at J, with 12 bases between the two ends. CDR3 length: 12 residues. Here the CDR3 DNA reads TGTGCCAGCAGTCCCCCCTCGGGAGAGCAGTACTTC. The encoded protein is CASSPPSGEQYF.

At least ten counts were recorded for this clonotype. The chain is built from TRBV4-1 and TRBJ2-1; 8 bases agree with TRBD2. CDR1 is MGHRA and CDR2 is YSYEKL in the germline V gene. V was pared by 1 base and J by 9 bases, with 8 bases of the junction left unmatched. This CDR3 is built from 15 residues. CDR3 protein: CASSQGLAGSAEQFF. The DNA of the CDR3 is TGCGCCAGCAGCCAAGGATTAGCGGGATCTGCTGAGCAGTTCTTC.

As for this clonotype: A much larger clone lies one base from this, so it may be a read error. This sequence joins TRBV6-1 and TRBJ1-5; D remains ambiguous. The germline V gene has CDR1 MNHNS and CDR2 SASEGT. This CDR3 is built from 16 residues. DNA of the CDR3: TGTGCCGGCAGTGAAGGTGCTTTCAATAGCAATCAGCCCCAGCATTTT. Translated, it gives CAGSEGAFNSNQPQHF.

Details on this clonotype: The junction differs from germline at one of its ends, possibly a read error. The V gene is TRBV6-5, the J gene TRBJ2-6; no definite D call. This CDR3 is built from 18 residues. Germline V gives CDR1 MNHEY, CDR2 SVGAGI. CDR3 sequence (DNA): TGTGCCAGCAGTGACTTGAGTTTGGAGAGCTCTGGGGTCAACGTCCTGACTTTC. As protein: CASSDLSLESSGVNVLTF.

At least ten counts were recorded for this clonotype. Because the CDR3's place on the DNA is in doubt, the DNA is left out and the CDR3 is given as listed by TCRdb. The V call is TRBV7-5, the J call TRBJ1-2. TRBV7-5 is a pseudogene. The length of the CDR3 is 19 amino acids, counting both ends. This chain's CDR3 is CISVPEVSIEVGKTYGYTF.

This clonotype has ten or more counts. The V and J genes are TRBV6-5 and TRBJ1-6; TRBD1 is a possible D gene (6 bases). Trimming took off 2 bases at V and 10 bases at J, with 15 bases between the two ends. The CDR3 runs to 15 residues. Germline assignment: CDR1 MNHEY and CDR2 SVGAGI. Written as DNA, the CDR3 is TGTGCCAGCAGTTACCGATTAACAGGGCTCTCACCCCTCCACTTT. It yields the protein CASSYRLTGLSPLHF.

As concerns this clonotype: Being one base from a much bigger clone, this may be a read error. This chain joins TRBV5-1 and TRBJ2-1, with 8 bases aligning to TRBD2. CDR1 is SGHRS and CDR2 is YFSETQ in the germline V gene. The ends lost 3 bases at V and 3 bases at J; junction bases unmatched: 8. The CDR3 is 16 amino acids. For the CDR3, the DNA is TGCGCCAGCAGCTCGGCATCCGCGGGAGGCTACAATGAGCAGTTCTTC. This codes for CASSSASAGGYNEQFF.

The chain uses TRBV8-2 and TRBJ2-6; the table names TRBD1, a call not compared with the DNA. TRBV8-2 represents a pseudogene. The CDR3 extends over 17 amino acids. The CDR3 reads CGRTPRTTQSRANVLTF. In nucleotides, the CDR3 is TGTGGCAGAACACCGAGGACAACACAAAGTCGGGCCAACGTCCTGACTTTC.

Concerning this clonotype itself: It may be a read error: a sequence one base away is much more abundant. CDR3 nucleotide sequence: TGTGCCAGCAGCCTCCTCCCACGGACCGGGGAGCTGTTTTTT. It translates to CASSLLPRTGELFF. The chain combines TRBV3-1 with TRBJ2-2; D not certain. Trimming shortened V by 4 bases and J by 5 bases, and 11 bases separated the two germline ends. The CDR3 has 14 amino acids. Germline-derived CDR1 and CDR2 are LGHDT and YNNKEL (reference sequence).